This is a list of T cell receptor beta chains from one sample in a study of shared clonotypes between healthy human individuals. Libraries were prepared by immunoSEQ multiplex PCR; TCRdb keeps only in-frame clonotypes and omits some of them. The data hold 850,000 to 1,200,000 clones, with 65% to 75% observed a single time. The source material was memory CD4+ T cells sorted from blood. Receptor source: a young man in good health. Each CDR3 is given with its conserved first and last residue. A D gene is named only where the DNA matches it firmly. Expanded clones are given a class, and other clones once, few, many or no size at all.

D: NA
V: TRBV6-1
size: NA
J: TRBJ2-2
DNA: TGTGCCAGCACTATTTCGAACACCGGGGAGCTGTTTTTT
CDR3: CASTISNTGELFF

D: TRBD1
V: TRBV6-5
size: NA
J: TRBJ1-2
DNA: TGTGCCAGCAGTTACTCGATTGGGACAGGCTATGGCTACACCTTC
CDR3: CASSYSIGTGYGYTF

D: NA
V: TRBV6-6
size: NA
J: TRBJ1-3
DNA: TGTGCCAGCAGTATACAGGGCGCGGGTAACACCATATATTTT
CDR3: CASSIQGAGNTIYF

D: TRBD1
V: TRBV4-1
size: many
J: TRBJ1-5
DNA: TGCGCCAGCAGCTCATCGACAGGGTGGGGCAATCAGCCCCAGCATTTT
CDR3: CASSSSTGWGNQPQHF

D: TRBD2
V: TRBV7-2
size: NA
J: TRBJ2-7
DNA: TGTGCCAGCAGCTTGGGCGGGAGGAGTTACGAGCAGTACTTC
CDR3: CASSLGGRSYEQYF

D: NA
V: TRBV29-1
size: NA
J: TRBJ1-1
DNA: TGCAGCGTCGGGGGGGCAGGGGAAGCTTTCTTT
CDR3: CSVGGAGEAFF

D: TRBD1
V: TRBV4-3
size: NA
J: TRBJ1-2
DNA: TGCGCCAGCAGCCAAGAGGTCGGACAGGAAGGCTACACCTTC
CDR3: CASSQEVGQEGYTF

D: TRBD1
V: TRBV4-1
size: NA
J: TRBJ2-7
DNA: TGCGCCAGCAGCCAAGATGAGGGGACAGGGCTCTTCTACGAGCAGTACTTC
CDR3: CASSQDEGTGLFYEQYF

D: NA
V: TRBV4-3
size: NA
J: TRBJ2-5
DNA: TGCGCCAGCAGCCAAGCAGGGTACCGGGAGACCCAGTACTTC
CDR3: CASSQAGYRETQYF

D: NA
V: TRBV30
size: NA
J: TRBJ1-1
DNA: TGTGCCTGGGAGCAGGGAGGGACTGAAGCTTTCTTT
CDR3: CAWEQGGTEAFF

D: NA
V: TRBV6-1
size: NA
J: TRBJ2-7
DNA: TGTGCCAGCACTCCGGCAGCAAACTCCTACGAGCAGTACTTC
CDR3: CASTPAANSYEQYF

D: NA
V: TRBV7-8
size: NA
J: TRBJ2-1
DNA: TGTGCCAGCAGCCTCGGAGGCAGGGCCCTTGGCAATGAGCAGTTCTTC
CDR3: CASSLGGRALGNEQFF

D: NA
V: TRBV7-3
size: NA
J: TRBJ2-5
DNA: TGTGCCAGCAGGGCTACAGCAGGAGAGACCCAGTACTTC
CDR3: CASRATAGETQYF

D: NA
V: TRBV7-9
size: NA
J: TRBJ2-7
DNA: TGTGCCAGCAACCCCCCCGGCTACGAGCAGTACTTC
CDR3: CASNPPGYEQYF

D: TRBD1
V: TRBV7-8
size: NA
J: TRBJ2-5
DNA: TGTGCCAGCAGCTTAGCGCCGGGACAGGGGTTAGAGACCCAGTACTTC
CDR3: CASSLAPGQGLETQYF

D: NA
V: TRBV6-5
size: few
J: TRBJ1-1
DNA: TGTGCCAGCGCCGAGGGCAGGAAGACTGAAGCTTTCTTT
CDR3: CASAEGRKTEAFF

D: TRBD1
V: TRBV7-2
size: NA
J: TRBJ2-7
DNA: TGTGCCAGCAGCTTAGGAGGGACAGGGGGTTCTGGAGAGCAGTACTTC
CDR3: CASSLGGTGGSGEQYF

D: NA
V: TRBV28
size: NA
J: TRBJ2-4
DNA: TGTGCCTTGGGGGCGGCCAAAAACATTCAGTACTTC
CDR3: CALGAAKNIQYF

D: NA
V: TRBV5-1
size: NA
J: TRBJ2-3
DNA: TGCGCCAGCTCCCCGAGCAGTACAGATACGCAGTATTTT
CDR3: CASSPSSTDTQYF

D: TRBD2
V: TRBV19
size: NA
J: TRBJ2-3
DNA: TGTGCCAGTAGTAGTGCTAGCGGGAATTCCGATACGCAGTATTTT
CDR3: CASSSASGNSDTQYF